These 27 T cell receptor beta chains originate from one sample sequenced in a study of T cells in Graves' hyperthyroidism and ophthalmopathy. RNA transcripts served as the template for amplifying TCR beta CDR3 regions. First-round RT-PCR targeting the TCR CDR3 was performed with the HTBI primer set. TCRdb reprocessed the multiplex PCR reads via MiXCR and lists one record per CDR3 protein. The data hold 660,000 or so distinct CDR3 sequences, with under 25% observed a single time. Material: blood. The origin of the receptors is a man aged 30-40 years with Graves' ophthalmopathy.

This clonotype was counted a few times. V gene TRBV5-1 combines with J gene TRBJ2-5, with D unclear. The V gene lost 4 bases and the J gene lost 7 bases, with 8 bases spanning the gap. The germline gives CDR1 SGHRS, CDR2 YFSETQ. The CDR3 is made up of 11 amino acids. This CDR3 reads CASSAPGTQYF. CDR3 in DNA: TGCGCCAGCAGCGCGCCGGGGACCCAGTACTTC.

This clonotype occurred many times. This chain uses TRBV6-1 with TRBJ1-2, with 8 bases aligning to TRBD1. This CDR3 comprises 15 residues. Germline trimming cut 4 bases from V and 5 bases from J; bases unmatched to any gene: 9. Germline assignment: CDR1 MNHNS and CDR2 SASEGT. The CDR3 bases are TGTGCCAGCAGTGGGACAGGGATCGGAATGTATGGCTACACCTTC. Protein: CASSGTGIGMYGYTF.

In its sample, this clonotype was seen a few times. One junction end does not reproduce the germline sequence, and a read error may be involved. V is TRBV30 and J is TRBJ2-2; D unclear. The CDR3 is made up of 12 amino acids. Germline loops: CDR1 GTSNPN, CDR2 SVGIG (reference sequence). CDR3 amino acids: CAWGVRSGELFF. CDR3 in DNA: TGTGCCTGGGGTGTTCGATCCGGGGAGCTGTTTTTT.

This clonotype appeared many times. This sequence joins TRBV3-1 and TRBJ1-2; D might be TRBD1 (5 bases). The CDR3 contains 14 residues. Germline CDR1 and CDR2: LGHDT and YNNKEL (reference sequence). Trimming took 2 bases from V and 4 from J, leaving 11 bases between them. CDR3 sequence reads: CASSQRGWGYGYTF. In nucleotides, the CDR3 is TGTGCCAGCAGCCAACGGGGCTGGGGCTATGGCTACACCTTC.

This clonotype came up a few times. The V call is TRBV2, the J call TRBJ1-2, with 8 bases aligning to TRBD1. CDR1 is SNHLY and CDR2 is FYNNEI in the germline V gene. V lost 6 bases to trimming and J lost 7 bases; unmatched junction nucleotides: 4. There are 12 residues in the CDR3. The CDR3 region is CASRADRAGYTF. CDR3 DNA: TGTGCCAGCAGGGCGGACAGGGCTGGCTACACCTTC.

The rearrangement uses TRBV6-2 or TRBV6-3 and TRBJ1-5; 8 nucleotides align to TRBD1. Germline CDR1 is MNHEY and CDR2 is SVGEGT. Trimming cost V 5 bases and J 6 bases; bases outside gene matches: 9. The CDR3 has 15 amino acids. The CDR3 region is CASSDQQGGGQPQHF. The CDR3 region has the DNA TGTGCCAGCAGTGACCAACAGGGGGGAGGTCAGCCCCAGCATTTT.

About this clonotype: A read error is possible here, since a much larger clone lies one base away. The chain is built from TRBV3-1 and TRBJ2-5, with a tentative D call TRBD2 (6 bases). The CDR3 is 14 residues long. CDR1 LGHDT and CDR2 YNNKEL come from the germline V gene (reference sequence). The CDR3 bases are TGTGCCAGCAGACAAGCCATCCAGGGAGGGACCCAGTACTTC. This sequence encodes CASRQAIQGGTQYF.

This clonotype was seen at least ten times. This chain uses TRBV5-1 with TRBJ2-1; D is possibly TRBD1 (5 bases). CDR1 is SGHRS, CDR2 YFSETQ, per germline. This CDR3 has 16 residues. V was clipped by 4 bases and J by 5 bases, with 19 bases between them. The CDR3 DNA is TGCGCCAGCAGCCCCGATGGCGGACAATCGAACAATGAGCAGTTCTTC. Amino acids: CASSPDGGQSNNEQFF.

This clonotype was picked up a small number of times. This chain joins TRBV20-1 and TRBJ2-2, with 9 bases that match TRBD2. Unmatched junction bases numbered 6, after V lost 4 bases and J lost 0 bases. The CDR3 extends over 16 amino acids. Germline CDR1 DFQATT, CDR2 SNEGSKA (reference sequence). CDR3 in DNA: TGCAGTGCTAACCTTCTAGCGGGATCGAACACCGGGGAGCTGTTTTTT. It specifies CSANLLAGSNTGELFF.

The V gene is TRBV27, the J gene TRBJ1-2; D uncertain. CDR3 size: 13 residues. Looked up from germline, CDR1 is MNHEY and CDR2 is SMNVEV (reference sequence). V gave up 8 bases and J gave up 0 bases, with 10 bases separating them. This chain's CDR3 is CASSRATNYGYTF. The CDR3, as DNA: TGTGCCAGCTCTCGAGCAACTAACTATGGCTACACCTTC.

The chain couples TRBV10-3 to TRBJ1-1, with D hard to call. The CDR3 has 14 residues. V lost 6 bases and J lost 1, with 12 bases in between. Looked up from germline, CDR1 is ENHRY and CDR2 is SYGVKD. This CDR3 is CAIRDRSKNTEAFF. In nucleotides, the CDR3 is TGTGCCATCAGGGACCGATCCAAGAACACTGAAGCTTTCTTT.

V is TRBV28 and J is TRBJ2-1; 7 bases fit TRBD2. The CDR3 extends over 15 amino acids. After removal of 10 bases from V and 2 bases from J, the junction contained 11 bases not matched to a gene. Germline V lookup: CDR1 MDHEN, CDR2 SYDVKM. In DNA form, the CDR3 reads TGTGCCACCCGGGATCCTAGCGGAGCCTACAATGAGCAGTTCTTC. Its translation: CATRDPSGAYNEQFF.

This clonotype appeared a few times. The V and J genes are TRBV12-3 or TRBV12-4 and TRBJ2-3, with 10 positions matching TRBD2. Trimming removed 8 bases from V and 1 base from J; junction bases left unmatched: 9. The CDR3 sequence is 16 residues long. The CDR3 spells CASGIPGTSGTDTQYF. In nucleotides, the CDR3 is TGTGCCAGCGGGATCCCCGGGACTAGCGGCACAGATACGCAGTATTTT.

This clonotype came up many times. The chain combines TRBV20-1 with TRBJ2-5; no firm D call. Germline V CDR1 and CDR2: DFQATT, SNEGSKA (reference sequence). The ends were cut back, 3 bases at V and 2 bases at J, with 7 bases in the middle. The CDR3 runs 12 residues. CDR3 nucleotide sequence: TGCAGTGCTAGCTGGATACAAGAGACCCAGTACTTC. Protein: CSASWIQETQYF.

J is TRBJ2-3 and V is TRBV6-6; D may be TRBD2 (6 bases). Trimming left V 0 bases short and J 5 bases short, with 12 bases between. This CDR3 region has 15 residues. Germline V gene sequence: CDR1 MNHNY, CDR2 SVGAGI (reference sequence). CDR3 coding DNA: TGTGCCAGCAGTTACTCGGGGGGAGCGTTAGATACGCAGTATTTT. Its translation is CASSYSGGALDTQYF.

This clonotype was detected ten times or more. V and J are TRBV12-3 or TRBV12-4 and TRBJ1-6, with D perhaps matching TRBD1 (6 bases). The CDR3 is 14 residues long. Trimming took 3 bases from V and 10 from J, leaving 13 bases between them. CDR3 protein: CASSLWGAQSPLHF. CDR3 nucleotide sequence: TGTGCCAGCAGTTTGTGGGGGGCCCAGTCACCCCTCCACTTT.

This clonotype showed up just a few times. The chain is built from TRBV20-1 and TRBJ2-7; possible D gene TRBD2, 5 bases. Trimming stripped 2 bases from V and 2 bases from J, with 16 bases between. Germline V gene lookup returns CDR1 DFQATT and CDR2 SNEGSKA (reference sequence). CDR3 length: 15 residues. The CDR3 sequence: CSARPGLAGAYEQYF. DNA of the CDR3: TGCAGTGCTAGACCCGGGCTAGCTGGGGCCTACGAGCAGTACTTC.

The CDR3 nucleotides read TGCGCCAGCAGTGAGTCGCCGGGTAATGAAAAACTGTTTTTT. Translated: CASSESPGNEKLFF. The chain uses TRBV10-1 and TRBJ1-4, with D hard to call. V lost 0 bases and J lost 4, with 6 bases in between. Germline values: CDR1 WNHNN, CDR2 SYGVQD (reference sequence). CDR3 length: 14 residues.

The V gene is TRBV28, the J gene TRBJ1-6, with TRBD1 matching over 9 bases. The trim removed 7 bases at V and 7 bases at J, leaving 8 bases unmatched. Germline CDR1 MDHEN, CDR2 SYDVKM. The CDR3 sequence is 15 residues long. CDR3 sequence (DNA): TGTGCCAGCAACGAAGGGACAGGGAAGAATTCACCCCTCCACTTT. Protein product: CASNEGTGKNSPLHF.

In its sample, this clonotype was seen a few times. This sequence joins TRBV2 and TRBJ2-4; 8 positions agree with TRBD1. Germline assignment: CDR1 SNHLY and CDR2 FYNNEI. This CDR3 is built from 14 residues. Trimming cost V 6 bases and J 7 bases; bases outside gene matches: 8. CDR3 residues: CASSGSTGENIQYF. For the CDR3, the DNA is TGTGCCAGCAGCGGTTCGACAGGGGAGAACATTCAGTACTTC.

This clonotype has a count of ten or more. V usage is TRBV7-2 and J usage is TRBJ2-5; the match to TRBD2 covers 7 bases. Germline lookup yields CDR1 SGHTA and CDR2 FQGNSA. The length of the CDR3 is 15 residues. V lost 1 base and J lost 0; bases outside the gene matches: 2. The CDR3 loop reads CASSLGLADQETQYF. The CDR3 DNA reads TGTGCCAGCAGCTTAGGGCTAGCGGACCAAGAGACCCAGTACTTC.

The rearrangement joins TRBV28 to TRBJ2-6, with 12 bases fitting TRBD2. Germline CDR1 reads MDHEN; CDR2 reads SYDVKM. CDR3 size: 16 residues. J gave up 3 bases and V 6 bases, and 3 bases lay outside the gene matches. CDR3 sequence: CASRTSGRYGANVLTF. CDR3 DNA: TGTGCCAGCAGGACTAGCGGGAGATATGGGGCCAACGTCCTGACTTTC.

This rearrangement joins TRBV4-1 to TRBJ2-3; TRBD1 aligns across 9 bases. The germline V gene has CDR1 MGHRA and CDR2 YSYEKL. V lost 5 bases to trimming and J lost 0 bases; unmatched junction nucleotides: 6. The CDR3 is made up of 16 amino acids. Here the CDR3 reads CASSSRGTGSTDTQYF. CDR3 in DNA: TGCGCCAGCAGCAGCAGGGGGACAGGGAGCACAGATACGCAGTATTTT.

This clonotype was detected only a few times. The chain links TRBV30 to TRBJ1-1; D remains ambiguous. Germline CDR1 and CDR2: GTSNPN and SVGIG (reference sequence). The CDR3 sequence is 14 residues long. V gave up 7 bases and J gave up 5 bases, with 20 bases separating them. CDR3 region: CAFAETQSKTEAFF. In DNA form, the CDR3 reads TGTGCCTTCGCCGAGACTCAAAGCAAAACTGAAGCTTTCTTT.

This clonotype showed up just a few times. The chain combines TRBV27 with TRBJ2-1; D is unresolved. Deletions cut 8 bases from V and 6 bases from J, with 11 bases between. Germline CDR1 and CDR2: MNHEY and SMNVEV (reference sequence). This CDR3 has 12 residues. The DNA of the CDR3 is TGTGCCAGCTCTGTGGACCGCAATGAGCAGTTCTTC. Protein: CASSVDRNEQFF.

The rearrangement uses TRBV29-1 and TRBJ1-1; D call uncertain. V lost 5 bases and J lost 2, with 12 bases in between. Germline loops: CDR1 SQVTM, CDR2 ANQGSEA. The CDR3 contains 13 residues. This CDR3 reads CSVSNQGNTEAFF. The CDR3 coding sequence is TGCAGCGTTTCCAATCAAGGCAACACTGAAGCTTTCTTT.

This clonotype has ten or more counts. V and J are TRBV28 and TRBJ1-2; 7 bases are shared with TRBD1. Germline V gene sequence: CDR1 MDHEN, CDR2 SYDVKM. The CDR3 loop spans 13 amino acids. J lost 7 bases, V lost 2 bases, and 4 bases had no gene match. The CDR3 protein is CASSLKPGGGYTF. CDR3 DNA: TGTGCCAGCAGTTTAAAACCAGGGGGTGGCTACACCTTC.